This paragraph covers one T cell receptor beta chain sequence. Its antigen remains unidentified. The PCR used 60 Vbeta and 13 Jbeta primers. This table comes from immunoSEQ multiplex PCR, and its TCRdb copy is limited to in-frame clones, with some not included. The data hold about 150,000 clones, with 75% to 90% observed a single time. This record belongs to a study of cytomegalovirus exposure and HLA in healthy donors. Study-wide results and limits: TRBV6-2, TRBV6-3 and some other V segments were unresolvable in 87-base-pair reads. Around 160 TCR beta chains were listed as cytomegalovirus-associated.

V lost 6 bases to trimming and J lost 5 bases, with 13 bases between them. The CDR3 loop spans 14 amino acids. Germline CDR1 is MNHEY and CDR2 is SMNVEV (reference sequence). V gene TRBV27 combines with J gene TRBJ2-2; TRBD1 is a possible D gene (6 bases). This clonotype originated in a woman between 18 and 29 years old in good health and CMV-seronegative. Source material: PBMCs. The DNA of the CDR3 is TGTGCCAGCAGGGGCAGGGGTCAGACCGGGGAGCTGTTTTTT. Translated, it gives CASRGRGQTGELFF.